A selection of T cell receptor beta chains follows, all from one sample in a study of T cells after yellow fever vaccination. TCRdb reprocessed the 5' RACE reads with MiXCR, giving one entry per CDR3 protein. Among about 330,000 distinct CDR3 sequences listed, around 6.8% were seen once. Sequenced material: PBMCs, taken roughly 46 days after the first yellow fever vaccination. The receptors here all came from a man between 18 and 29 years old who received the YFV17D yellow fever vaccine. The CDR3 runs from the conserved cysteine through the conserved F or W. A D gene is named only where the DNA matches it firmly. Clone size is shown for a subset of rows, as once, few, many or a class of expanded clone.

D gene,clone size,V gene,J gene,CDR3 protein,CDR3 DNA
-,many,TRBV7-2,TRBJ2-1,CASSPAGVWNEQFF,TGTGCCAGCAGTCCCGCCGGGGTATGGAATGAGCAGTTCTTC
TRBD1,many,TRBV12-3/TRBV12-4,TRBJ2-1,CASSITGDLNEQFF,TGTGCCAGCAGTATCACAGGGGATCTCAATGAGCAGTTCTTC
-,few,TRBV7-2,TRBJ2-3,CASSSQGQPDTQYF,TGTGCCAGCAGCTCCCAGGGGCAGCCAGATACGCAGTATTTT
-,many,TRBV20-1,TRBJ2-5,CSAKRAPGETQYF,TGCAGTGCAAAGAGGGCACCCGGAGAGACCCAGTACTTC
TRBD1,-,TRBV6-2/TRBV6-3,TRBJ1-2,CASSKDRDYGYTF,TGTGCCAGCAGCAAGGACAGGGACTATGGCTACACCTTC
TRBD1,-,TRBV12-3/TRBV12-4,TRBJ1-1,CASKIQGVTEAFF,TGTGCCAGCAAAATACAGGGGGTCACTGAAGCTTTCTTT
TRBD2,-,TRBV7-2,TRBJ2-3,CASCIERGAEISPRISTDTQYF,TGTGCCAGCTGTATAGAGCGGGGGGCAGAAATTTCGCCGAGAATTAGCACAGATACGCAGTATTTT
TRBD2,-,TRBV5-6,TRBJ2-2,CASSPGLASTGELFF,TGTGCCAGCAGCCCGGGACTAGCGAGCACCGGGGAGCTGTTTTTT
TRBD2,-,TRBV7-9,TRBJ2-3,CASSLPSGSTDTQYF,TGTGCCAGCAGCTTACCTAGCGGGAGCACAGATACGCAGTATTTT
TRBD2,-,TRBV9,TRBJ2-2,CASSAGPGLAIGELFF,TGTGCCAGCAGCGCGGGCCCGGGACTAGCGATCGGGGAGCTGTTTTTT
-,many,TRBV5-1,TRBJ2-5,CASSLEGHLTKTQYF,TGCGCCAGCAGCTTGGAGGGACACCTGACAAAGACCCAGTACTTC
-,-,TRBV5-1,TRBJ2-6,CASSLSSGVSGANVLTF,TGCGCCAGCAGCTTGAGTTCAGGCGTCTCTGGGGCCAACGTCCTGACTTTC
-,few,TRBV7-2,TRBJ2-4,CASSGGQDRNIQYF,TGTGCCAGCAGCGGAGGCCAGGACCGAAACATTCAGTACTTC
-,few,TRBV4-3,TRBJ1-2,CASSYRGVANYGYTF,TGCGCCAGCAGCTATAGAGGGGTGGCTAACTATGGCTACACCTTC
TRBD2,-,TRBV11-2,TRBJ2-1,CASSLDLWRGGNEQFF,TGTGCCAGCAGCTTAGATCTTTGGCGGGGGGGCAATGAGCAGTTCTTC
-,few,TRBV5-1,TRBJ1-1,CASSLASPTATEAFF,TGCGCCAGCAGCTTGGCTTCCCCAACGGCGACTGAAGCTTTCTTT
-,few,TRBV25-1,TRBJ2-5,CASSDLDERGLETQYF,TGTGCCAGCAGTGACCTCGATGAGAGGGGTTTGGAGACCCAGTACTTC
TRBD1,-,TRBV6-2/TRBV6-3,TRBJ2-6,CASSHDRAGANVLTF,TGTGCCAGCAGTCATGACAGGGCTGGGGCCAACGTCCTGACTTTC
TRBD1,-,TRBV7-2,TRBJ1-1,CASSSNIRGVAFF,TGTGCCAGCAGCTCCAATATCAGGGGGGTAGCTTTCTTT
-,-,TRBV7-2,TRBJ1-2,CASSPPRTYGYTF,TGTGCCAGCAGCCCCCCCAGGACGTATGGCTACACCTTC
TRBD1,-,TRBV2,TRBJ2-2,CASSEGTGGTGELFF,TGTGCCAGCAGTGAAGGGACAGGGGGCACCGGGGAGCTGTTTTTT
-,-,TRBV12-3/TRBV12-4,TRBJ2-3,CASSLRDTSVTDTQYF,TGTGCCAGCAGTCTCCGGGACACCTCCGTCACAGATACGCAGTATTTT
TRBD1,-,TRBV20-1,TRBJ1-6,CSARDPGTGLSGDYNSPLHF,TGCAGTGCTAGAGATCCCGGGACAGGTCTTTCAGGGGATTATAATTCACCCCTCCACTTT
TRBD1,few,TRBV20-1,TRBJ1-5,CSATRTGGSNQPQHF,TGCAGTGCTACCCGGACAGGGGGCTCCAATCAGCCCCAGCATTTT
-,many,TRBV10-3,TRBJ2-3,CAISESLGLAATDTQYF,TGTGCCATCAGTGAGTCTCTCGGGCTAGCCGCCACAGATACGCAGTATTTT
-,few,TRBV3-1,TRBJ2-2,CASSRTEGTGELFF,TGTGCCAGCAGCCGGACTGAAGGCACCGGGGAGCTGTTTTTT
-,-,TRBV6-2/TRBV6-3,TRBJ1-2,CASSPLTFGYTF,TGTGCCAGCAGTCCGTTGACCTTCGGATACACCTTC
TRBD1,-,TRBV3-1,TRBJ2-2,CASSQPGTAYTGELFF,TGTGCCAGCAGCCAGCCTGGGACAGCCTACACCGGGGAGCTGTTTTTT
-,many,TRBV4-3,TRBJ1-4,CASSQGHSQGHYEKLFF,TGCGCCAGCAGCCAAGGCCACTCTCAGGGTCATTACGAAAAACTGTTTTTT
-,-,TRBV7-2,TRBJ1-5,CASSLVGGAGSPQHF,TGTGCCAGCAGCTTAGTCGGTGGGGCTGGATCGCCCCAGCATTTT
-,-,TRBV7-2,TRBJ1-2,CASSLIPFLGNGYTF,TGTGCCAGCAGCTTAATCCCCTTCTTGGGGAACGGCTACACCTTC
-,-,TRBV12-3/TRBV12-4,TRBJ2-2,CASSSVAITGELFF,TGTGCCAGCAGTTCTGTGGCCATCACCGGGGAGCTGTTTTTT
-,few,TRBV4-2,TRBJ2-1,CASSQGLGGTDEQFF,TGTGCCAGCAGCCAAGGTTTAGGTGGGACGGATGAGCAGTTCTTC
TRBD2,-,TRBV7-2,TRBJ2-5,CASIPGGRGGKTQYF,TGTGCCAGCATCCCCGGAGGGCGGGGGGGAAAGACCCAGTACTTC
-,few,TRBV24-1,TRBJ2-2,CATSDFGELFF,TGTGCCACCAGTGATTTCGGGGAGCTGTTTTTT
-,-,TRBV5-1,TRBJ1-4,CASSVGGKVGKLFF,TGCGCCAGCAGCGTTGGAGGCAAGGTCGGGAAACTGTTTTTT
-,-,TRBV25-1,TRBJ2-4,CASSESVGNIQYF,TGTGCCAGCAGTGAAAGCGTCGGAAACATTCAGTACTTC
-,few,TRBV4-3,TRBJ2-2,CASSQGGFEELFF,TGCGCCAGCAGCCAAGGGGGGTTCGAGGAGCTGTTTTTT
-,few,TRBV29-1,TRBJ2-7,CSVGGGQPFYEQYF,TGCAGCGTGGGAGGGGGACAGCCTTTCTACGAGCAGTACTTC
-,-,TRBV5-4,TRBJ1-2,CASSPGTPGGYTF,TGTGCCAGCAGCCCGGGGACACCGGGTGGCTACACCTTC
TRBD2,-,TRBV15,TRBJ2-3,CATSMRGASDTQYF,TGTGCCACCAGCATGCGGGGGGCCTCAGATACGCAGTATTTT
-,few,TRBV2,TRBJ1-6,CASRAVFNSPLHF,TGTGCCAGCAGAGCGGTTTTTAATTCACCCCTCCACTTT
-,-,TRBV19,TRBJ2-5,CASAPSGQWRETQYF,TGTGCCAGTGCCCCCAGCGGACAGTGGAGAGAGACCCAGTACTTC
TRBD1,-,TRBV28,TRBJ1-6,CASSLWTGAGSPLHF,TGTGCCAGCAGTTTGTGGACAGGGGCGGGTTCACCCCTCCACTTT
-,-,TRBV5-1,TRBJ2-5,CASSLGDNQETQYF,TGCGCCAGCAGCTTGGGGGACAACCAAGAGACCCAGTACTTC
-,few,TRBV20-1,TRBJ1-2,CSVRTQSNYGYTF,TGCAGTGTCAGGACACAATCAAACTATGGCTACACCTTC
-,many,TRBV4-3,TRBJ2-7,CASSQDFGFMAEQYF,TGCGCCAGCAGCCAAGATTTCGGGTTTATGGCCGAGCAGTACTTC
TRBD2,few,TRBV5-4,TRBJ2-1,CASSPNGGGGSYNEQFF,TGTGCCAGCAGCCCCAATGGCGGGGGTGGTTCCTACAATGAGCAGTTCTTC
-,few,TRBV7-3,TRBJ1-1,CASSPDPNTEAFF,TGTGCCAGCAGCCCAGACCCGAACACTGAAGCTTTCTTT
-,few,TRBV15,TRBJ2-1,CATSWAGSNEQFF,TGTGCCACCAGCTGGGCGGGAAGCAATGAGCAGTTCTTC
-,few,TRBV12-3/TRBV12-4,TRBJ2-3,CASSFMAGGTDTQYF,TGTGCCAGCAGTTTCATGGCAGGGGGCACAGATACGCAGTATTTT
-,many,TRBV28,TRBJ1-5,CASSLYRQPQHF,TGTGCCAGCAGTTTATATAGGCAGCCCCAGCATTTT
-,many,TRBV30,TRBJ2-1,CAWSVKSYNEQFF,TGTGCCTGGAGTGTAAAGTCCTACAATGAGCAGTTCTTC